A single sample is the source of the 29 T cell receptor beta chains below, sequenced in a study of cytomegalovirus exposure and HLA in healthy donors. Primers: 60 Vbeta forward and 13 Jbeta reverse. Assay: immunoSEQ multiplex PCR; the TCRdb copy retains only in-frame clones and omits some. The table lists nearly 300,000 clones, more than 80% of them singletons. What was sequenced was PBMCs. All receptors come from a man in his forties in good health and CMV-seropositive.

V usage is TRBV6-5 and J usage is TRBJ2-7; the D gene is possibly TRBD2 (6 bases). The V gene lost 8 bases and the J gene lost 5 bases, with 19 bases spanning the gap. CDR1 is MNHEY and CDR2 is SVGAGI in the germline V gene. This CDR3 comprises 14 residues. CDR3 DNA: TGTGCCAGCCGGGGGACTTTTAGTTTGGACGAGCAGTACTTC. It specifies CASRGTFSLDEQYF.

The chain combines TRBV18 with TRBJ2-2, with D possibly matching TRBD2 (5 bases). Looked up from germline, CDR1 is KGHSH and CDR2 is LQKENI. The CDR3 sequence is 14 residues long. V dropped 0 bases and J dropped 3 bases, with 5 bases sitting between them. CDR3 sequence (DNA): TGTGCCAGCTCACCACCACTAGACACCGGGGAGCTGTTTTTT. Residues: CASSPPLDTGELFF.

V and J are TRBV28 and TRBJ2-7, with TRBD1 identical over 7 bases. Germline V gene sequence: CDR1 MDHEN, CDR2 SYDVKM. With V trimmed by 10 bases and J by 0 bases, 6 bases remained unmatched. The CDR3 runs 13 residues. The chain's CDR3 is CATGDSSSYEQYF. CDR3 nucleotides: TGTGCCACCGGGGACAGTTCCTCCTACGAGCAGTACTTC.

V gene TRBV4-3 combines with J gene TRBJ2-1, with 12 nucleotides matching TRBD2. Per germline, CDR1 LGHNA and CDR2 YSLEER. The V and J ends lost 6 bases and 7 bases, in that order; junction bases with no gene match: 16. This CDR3 is built from 18 residues. As DNA, the CDR3 is TGCGCCAGCAGTCACACAGGTCTAGCGGGAGGGCCTGATAATGAGCAGTTCTTC. Protein sequence: CASSHTGLAGGPDNEQFF.

The CDR3 bases are TGTGCCAGCAGTTTAAGGGGGGGAGGGAGTCTCTCTGGAAACACCATATATTTT. The encoded protein is CASSLRGGGSLSGNTIYF. This chain uses TRBV28 with TRBJ1-3; weak D call: TRBD1 (6 bases). Germline V lookup: CDR1 MDHEN, CDR2 SYDVKM. V was cut by 2 bases and J by 0 bases, with 17 bases left in between. The CDR3 covers 18 residues.

The rearrangement links TRBV7-8 to TRBJ2-1; maybe TRBD1 (6 bases). V was cut by 6 bases and J by 6 bases, with 15 bases left in between. CDR1 is SGHVS, CDR2 FQNEAQ, per germline. This CDR3 contains 14 residues. The CDR3 sequence: CASRRTTGSNEQFF. The CDR3 DNA follows: TGTGCCAGCAGACGAACCACAGGGTCCAATGAGCAGTTCTTC.

The chain links TRBV6-5 to TRBJ2-7, with D perhaps matching TRBD2 (5 bases). V lost 0 bases, J lost 1 base, and 13 bases lay in between. The germline CDR1 and CDR2 sequences are MNHEY and SVGAGI. The CDR3 consists of 16 residues. CDR3 nucleotides: TGTGCCAGCAGTTACTCGGAGGCATTGGCTTCCTACGAGCAGTACTTC. Translated, it gives CASSYSEALASYEQYF.

The chain employs TRBV5-1 and TRBJ1-1; D is undetermined. Trimming removed 1 base at V and 1 base at J, with 8 bases between. The CDR3 sequence is 14 residues long. Germline-derived CDR1 and CDR2 are SGHRS and YFSETQ. CDR3 DNA sequence: TGCGCCAGCAGCTTGTGGCAGGCGAACACTGAAGCTTTCTTT. Translating gives CASSLWQANTEAFF.

This chain connects TRBV11-1 to TRBJ2-3, with 7 bases lining up with TRBD2. The junction had 5 bases not matched to a gene; V was cut back by 2 bases and J by 3 bases. The V gene's germline CDR1 is SGHAT and CDR2 FQDESV (reference sequence). The CDR3 is 15 residues long. As DNA, the CDR3 is TGTGCCAGCAGCTTATGGGCGGGAGCAACAGATACGCAGTATTTT. This gives the protein CASSLWAGATDTQYF.

The chain carries TRBV4-1 and TRBJ2-1; D call uncertain. The V gene's germline CDR1 is MGHRA and CDR2 YSYEKL. The CDR3 has 15 residues. V was pared by 0 bases and J by 9 bases, with 15 bases between. Written as DNA, the CDR3 is TGCGCCAGCAGCCAAGAGCCTCAATCGGGTGTTGAGCAGTTCTTC. It is translated as CASSQEPQSGVEQFF.

This chain uses TRBV7-8 with TRBJ2-7; 7 positions match TRBD1. Germline V gene sequence: CDR1 SGHVS, CDR2 FQNEAQ. This CDR3 has 15 residues. Trimming took 0 bases from V and 1 from J; bases not matched to a gene: 3. The CDR3 coding sequence is TGTGCCAGCAGCTTAGCCACCAGGGGGTCCTACGAGCAGTACTTC. Translating it yields CASSLATRGSYEQYF.

The rearrangement links TRBV29-1 to TRBJ2-3; a possible D gene is TRBD2 (5 bases). There are 11 residues in the CDR3. The germline gives CDR1 SQVTM, CDR2 ANQGSEA. Trimming removed 5 bases from V and 3 bases from J, with 6 bases in between. The CDR3 DNA is TGCAGCGTTAGGGAGACAGATACGCAGTATTTT. Its protein is CSVRETDTQYF.

The rearrangement joins TRBV18 to TRBJ2-1; TRBD2 agrees at 12 bases. Losses at the gene ends were 5 bases for V and 8 bases for J; bases not matched to a gene: 10. Germline assignment: CDR1 KGHSH and CDR2 LQKENI. CDR3 length equals 16 residues. DNA for the CDR3: TGTGCCAGCTCAGCACTGACTAGCGGGAGTCAGCATGAGCAGTTCTTC. Translation: CASSALTSGSQHEQFF.

The rearrangement links TRBV7-9 to TRBJ2-5; D might be TRBD2 (6 bases). The J call may be faulty, since TRBJ2-7 better matches the DNA end. The CDR3 extends over 12 amino acids. Germline V gene lookup returns CDR1 SEHNR and CDR2 FQNEAQ (reference sequence). In nucleotides, the CDR3 is TGTGCCAGCAGCACGGAGGGATACGAGCAGTACTTC. It encodes CASSTEGYEQYF.

DNA for the CDR3: TGTGCCAGCAGTGGGACGGAGGAGGAAGCTTTCTTT. This encodes CASSGTEEEAFF. The chain joins TRBV6-1 to TRBJ1-1; D is uncertain. Looked up from germline, CDR1 is MNHNS and CDR2 is SASEGT. Trimming cost V 4 bases and J 8 bases, with 11 bases left between them. The CDR3 extends over 12 amino acids.

The chain uses TRBV19 and TRBJ2-1, with 10 bases fitting TRBD2. The V and J ends lost 3 bases and 0 bases, in that order; junction bases with no gene match: 2. The CDR3 runs to 16 residues. CDR1 is LNHDA and CDR2 is SQIVND in the germline V gene (reference sequence). Here the CDR3 reads CASSISSGSSYNEQFF. The CDR3 nucleotides read TGTGCCAGTAGTATTTCTAGCGGGAGCTCCTACAATGAGCAGTTCTTC.

CDR3 DNA sequence: TGTGCCAGCAGTTTAGCCGCCAGGGGCCACACTGAAGCTTTCTTT. Protein: CASSLAARGHTEAFF. The V and J genes are TRBV28 and TRBJ1-1, with D perhaps TRBD1 (6 bases). The CDR3 is 15 residues long. Trimming took 2 bases from V and 3 from J, leaving 13 bases between them. Germline V CDR1 and CDR2: MDHEN, SYDVKM.

This sequence joins TRBV6-5 and TRBJ1-3; weak D call: TRBD1 (5 bases). This CDR3 region has 15 residues. Trimming removed 6 bases at V and 4 bases at J, with 16 bases between. Germline loops: CDR1 MNHEY, CDR2 SVGAGI. CDR3 DNA sequence: TGTGCCAGCAGCTATAATCAGGGATCCGGAAACACCATATATTTT. Its protein product is CASSYNQGSGNTIYF.

The chain couples TRBV5-4 to TRBJ2-3; TRBD2 agrees at 12 bases. The CDR3 runs 17 residues. V lost 2 bases, J lost 5 bases, and 9 bases stayed unmatched. Germline V gene lookup returns CDR1 SGHNT and CDR2 YYREEE (reference sequence). CDR3 coding DNA: TGTGCCAGCAGCTTCCTAGCGGGAGGGCCGAGGGGAGATACGCAGTATTTT. It translates to CASSFLAGGPRGDTQYF. The complete variable domain, with remaining parts taken from reference TRBV5-4 and TRBJ2-3, reads ETGVTQSPTHLIKTRGQQVTLRCSSQSGHNTVSWYQQALGQGPQFIFQYYREEENGRGNFPPRFSGLQFPNYSSELNVNALELDDSALYLCASSFLAGGPRGDTQYFGPGTRLTVL.

The chain links TRBV5-1 to TRBJ1-5; tentatively, D is TRBD1 (5 bases). Germline CDR1 SGHRS, CDR2 YFSETQ. The CDR3 loop spans 15 amino acids. Deletions cut 0 bases from V and 5 bases from J, with 12 bases between. CDR3 sequence (DNA): TGCGCCAGCAGCTTGGTCCAGGGTAGGGATCAGCCCCAGCATTTT. This sequence encodes CASSLVQGRDQPQHF.

The chain joins TRBV9 to TRBJ1-3, with D possibly matching TRBD1 (5 bases). Germline CDR1 reads SGDLS; CDR2 reads YYNGEE. The CDR3 extends over 15 amino acids. Trimming removed 4 bases from V and 0 bases from J, with 11 bases in between. The CDR3 coding sequence is TGTGCCAGCAGCCCTCACGACAGCTCTGGAAACACCATATATTTT. This translates into CASSPHDSSGNTIYF.

This chain connects TRBV15 to TRBJ2-1; no clear D. The CDR3 has 15 amino acids. Germline CDR1 LNHNV, CDR2 YYDKDF (reference sequence). With 1 base removed from V and 0 bases from J, the gap between germline ends came to 7 bases. The CDR3 DNA is TGTGCCACCAGCAGAGTCGGAGACTCCTACAATGAGCAGTTCTTC. Its protein is CATSRVGDSYNEQFF.

CDR3 amino acids: CASSLQGNTIYF. Here the CDR3 DNA reads TGCGCCAGCAGTTTACAGGGAAACACCATATATTTT. The chain recombines TRBV10-2 with TRBJ1-3; unclear D gene. V was cut by 5 bases and J by 4 bases, with 6 bases left in between. From germline, CDR1 is WSHSY and CDR2 SAAADI. The CDR3 totals 12 residues.

The J gene is TRBJ2-7, the V gene TRBV18; no clear D gene. Germline loops: CDR1 KGHSH, CDR2 LQKENI. Trimming cost V 2 bases and J 6 bases, with 20 bases left between them. The CDR3 is 16 residues long. CDR3 in amino acids: CASSPTAPQIAGEQYF. For the CDR3, the DNA is TGTGCCAGCTCACCAACTGCGCCACAGATCGCCGGCGAGCAGTACTTC. The whole variable domain, remainder taken from reference TRBV18 and TRBJ2-7, is NAGVMQNPRHLVRRRGQEARLRCSPMKGHSHVYWYRQLPEEGLKFMVYLQKENIIDESGMPKERFSAEFPKEGPSILRIQQVVRGDSAAYFCASSPTAPQIAGEQYFGPGTRLTVT.

The DNA for the CDR3 is TGTGCCAGCAGCCCCGGGACTAGCGGATACGAGCAGTACTTC. Translation gives CASSPGTSGYEQYF. The chain carries TRBV14 and TRBJ2-7; TRBD2 matches at 11 bases. Germline loops: CDR1 SGHDN, CDR2 FVKESK. V shed 4 bases and J 4 bases; nucleotides not matched to a gene: 3. The CDR3 sequence is 14 residues long.

The chain recombines TRBV11-2 with TRBJ1-3, with D unclear. This CDR3 has 14 amino acids. Germline-derived CDR1 and CDR2 are SGHAT and FQNNGV. V lost 1 base and J 6 bases, leaving 10 bases between the germline ends. CDR3 coding DNA: TGTGCCAGCAGCTTAGTCCGACAATCAAACACCATATATTTT. This translates into CASSLVRQSNTIYF.

This chain links TRBV5-5 with TRBJ2-7, with TRBD1 identical over 8 bases. CDR1 is SGHKS and CDR2 is YYEKEE in the germline V gene (reference sequence). The CDR3 length is 14 residues. The V gene end was trimmed by 0 bases and the J gene end by 4 bases; junction bases not matched to a gene: 3. CDR3 residues: CASSLGQGRYEQYF. In DNA form, the CDR3 reads TGTGCCAGCAGCTTGGGACAGGGGAGGTACGAGCAGTACTTC.

Points on this clone: The junction does not match germline at one end; this may be a read error. The genes are TRBV7-7 and TRBJ2-1; D may be TRBD2 (6 bases). The germline gives CDR1 SSHAT, CDR2 FNYEAQ (reference sequence). The CDR3 consists of 15 residues. CDR3 bases: TGTGCTAGCAGCTTATTTAGCGGCTCCTACAATGAGCAGTTCTTC. It codes for CASSLFSGSYNEQFF.

This chain joins TRBV19 and TRBJ1-1; 9 positions match TRBD1. The CDR3 is made up of 15 amino acids. From germline, CDR1 is LNHDA and CDR2 SQIVND (reference sequence). J gave up 1 base and V 3 bases, and 3 bases lay outside the gene matches. DNA of the CDR3: TGTGCCAGTAGTATTCTGGGACAGGGGAACACTGAAGCTTTCTTT. Amino acid sequence: CASSILGQGNTEAFF. The full variable domain, with the rest looked up from reference TRBV19 and TRBJ1-1, is DGGITQSPKYLFRKEGQNVTLSCEQNLNHDAMYWYRQDPGQGLRLIYYSQIVNDFQKGDIAEGYSVSREKKESFPLTVTSAQKNPTAFYLCASSILGQGNTEAFFGQGTRLTVV.